The 13 T cell receptor beta chains given below trace back to one sample, sequenced in a study of graft-versus-host responses after intestinal transplantation. These TCRs' antigens remain unknown. Some clones are missing from TCRdb's copy, which holds only in-frame ones; the method was immunoSEQ multiplex PCR. The table includes fewer than 85,000 clones, 84% detected once. The starting material was unstimulated CD4+ T cells sorted from spleen or lymph node cells, obtained before transplant. The source is a human donor who was the organ donor for an intestinal transplant.

This rearrangement joins TRBV6-5 to TRBJ2-5; 10 bases align to TRBD2. Germline assignment: CDR1 MNHEY and CDR2 SVGAGI. The ends lost 6 bases at V and 4 bases at J; junction bases unmatched: 8. This CDR3 is built from 15 residues. The CDR3 nucleotides are TGTGCCAGCAGGAGGACTAGCGGAGGCCGAGAGACCCAGTACTTC. It encodes CASRRTSGGRETQYF.

This rearrangement joins TRBV9 to TRBJ1-1, with D uncertain. There are 14 residues in the CDR3. V lost 0 bases and J 0 bases, leaving 6 bases between the germline ends. Germline lookup yields CDR1 SGDLS and CDR2 YYNGEE. Here the CDR3 reads CASSVGRMNTEAFF. In DNA form, the CDR3 reads TGTGCCAGCAGCGTAGGGCGGATGAACACTGAAGCTTTCTTT.

The rearrangement links TRBV6-9 to TRBJ1-3; 7 bases fit TRBD1. The germline V gene has CDR1 MNHGY and CDR2 SVAAGI. V lost 3 bases and J lost 2; bases outside the gene matches: 7. The CDR3 contains 16 residues. CDR3 protein: CASSYPLQGTGNTIYF. In DNA form, the CDR3 reads TGTGCCAGCAGTTACCCTTTACAGGGGACTGGAAACACCATATATTTT.

The rearrangement joins TRBV18 to TRBJ2-3; D is undetermined. V was shortened by 6 bases and J by 3 bases, with 7 bases between the two germline ends. The length of the CDR3 is 12 residues. Germline CDR1 reads KGHSH; CDR2 reads LQKENI. The CDR3, as DNA: TGTGCCAGCTCGGCCTTTACAGATACGCAGTATTTT. Encoded protein: CASSAFTDTQYF.

The V call is TRBV6-4, the J call TRBJ2-5; 8 nucleotides line up with TRBD2. From germline, CDR1 is MRHNA and CDR2 SNTAGT. The CDR3 is made up of 15 amino acids. With V trimmed by 0 bases and J by 5 bases, 5 bases remained unmatched. CDR3 loop: CASSDSGGGPETQYF. The CDR3 DNA follows: TGTGCCAGCAGTGACTCCGGGGGGGGGCCGGAGACCCAGTACTTC.

J is TRBJ2-3 and V is TRBV5-1; the match to TRBD2 covers 12 bases. V was pared by 3 bases and J by 1 base, with 0 bases of the junction left unmatched. The CDR3 totals 15 residues. CDR1 is SGHRS, CDR2 YFSETQ, per germline. CDR3 amino acids: CASSWTSGGTDTQYF. CDR3 nucleotide sequence: TGCGCCAGCAGCTGGACTAGCGGGGGCACAGATACGCAGTATTTT.

CDR3 DNA sequence: TGTGCCAGCAGTTCGGGCGGGCCAGCTAACTATGGCTACACCTTC. Encoded protein: CASSSGGPANYGYTF. The gene calls are TRBV6-5 and TRBJ1-2; D gene ambiguous. V lost 4 bases and J lost 0, with 12 bases in between. The CDR3 has 15 amino acids. Germline V gene data show CDR1 as MNHEY and CDR2 as SVGAGI.

This rearrangement joins TRBV6-5 to TRBJ2-3; D is possibly TRBD2 (5 bases). The CDR3 is made up of 13 amino acids. V was shortened by 5 bases and J by 6 bases, with 12 bases between the two germline ends. Germline lookup yields CDR1 MNHEY and CDR2 SVGAGI. The CDR3: CASSLDRTDTQYF. Here the CDR3 DNA reads TGTGCCAGCAGTCTGGATCGGACTGATACGCAGTATTTT.

The rearrangement joins TRBV4-3 to TRBJ2-5; 8 positions match TRBD2. The CDR3 has 14 residues. Germline V gene lookup returns CDR1 LGHNA and CDR2 YSLEER. V lost 1 base to trimming and J lost 5 bases; unmatched junction nucleotides: 3. In DNA, the CDR3 is TGCGCCAGCAGCCAAGCGGGGGGGCAGGAGACCCAGTACTTC. This gives the protein CASSQAGGQETQYF.

This chain uses TRBV6-5 with TRBJ1-3, with D maybe TRBD1 (5 bases). V dropped 4 bases and J dropped 4 bases, with 14 bases sitting between them. CDR3 length equals 15 residues. Germline lookup yields CDR1 MNHEY and CDR2 SVGAGI. CDR3 in amino acids: CASSWGGAGGNTIYF. The CDR3 region has the DNA TGTGCCAGCAGTTGGGGCGGAGCGGGGGGAAACACCATATATTTT.

The V call is TRBV5-1, the J call TRBJ1-2; 7 bases are a match to TRBD1. The length of the CDR3 is 14 residues. Germline V lookup: CDR1 SGHRS, CDR2 YFSETQ. V was pared by 2 bases and J by 4 bases, with 5 bases of the junction left unmatched. The CDR3 bases are TGCGCCAGCAGCTTCGGGACAGCCCTCTATGGCTACACCTTC. It translates to CASSFGTALYGYTF.

The chain employs TRBV10-3 and TRBJ2-2; possible D gene TRBD2, 7 bases. The germline V and J ends were trimmed by 2 bases and 4 bases, with 11 bases remaining between them. Germline V CDR1 and CDR2: ENHRY, SYGVKD. The CDR3 is 15 residues long. The CDR3 is CAISERGAPTGELFF. The CDR3 DNA sequence: TGTGCCATCAGTGAGCGGGGGGCCCCCACCGGGGAGCTGTTTTTT.

The chain employs TRBV30 and TRBJ1-1, with TRBD1 identical over 11 bases. The CDR3 spans 13 residues. The germline V gene has CDR1 GTSNPN and CDR2 SVGIG (reference sequence). Trimming removed 4 bases from V and 9 bases from J; junction bases left unmatched: 7. The CDR3 nucleotides read TGTGCCTGGAAGGGACAGGGGGTTCGGAAAGCTTTCTTT. As protein: CAWKGQGVRKAFF.